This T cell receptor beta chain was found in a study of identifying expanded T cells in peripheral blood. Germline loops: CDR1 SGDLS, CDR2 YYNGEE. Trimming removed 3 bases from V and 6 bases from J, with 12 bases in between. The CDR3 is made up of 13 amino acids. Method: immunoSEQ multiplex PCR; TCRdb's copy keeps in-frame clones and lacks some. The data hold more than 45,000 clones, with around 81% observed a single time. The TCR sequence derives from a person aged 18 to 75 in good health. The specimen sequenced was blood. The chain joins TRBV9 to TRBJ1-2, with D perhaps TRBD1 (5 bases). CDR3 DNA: TGTGCCAGCAGCGCCAGGGTATACGATGGCTACACCTTC. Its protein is CASSARVYDGYTF.